The clone carrying this T cell receptor beta chain turned up a few times. The antigen is not known. Healthy bone marrow donors supplied every sample. Per germline, CDR1 MNHNS and CDR2 SASEGT. The V and J ends lost 4 bases and 5 bases, in that order; junction bases with no gene match: 8. CDR3 length: 14 amino acids. The source of the sample is a study of cytomegalovirus exposure and HLA in healthy donors. Study-level findings and limits: Earlier analysis looked at TCR beta V segments, and most were productive about 87% or about 30% of the time. Cytomegalovirus association was assigned to about 150 TCR beta chains.

This PCR relied on a set of 60 Vbeta primers and 13 Jbeta primers. Methods used by the authors: Later work found tens of millions of unique TCR beta chains, with about 10 million shared. Measured with immunoSEQ multiplex PCR; TCRdb has only the in-frame clones, and not every one. The V and J calls and clone size were taken over from that table, and D and trimming were inferred from the DNA. The table includes about 95,000 clones, less than 80% detected once. This TCR derives from a woman aged 40 to 50 in good health and CMV-seropositive. This chain joins TRBV6-1 and TRBJ2-7, with 7 bases lining up with TRBD1. What was sequenced was PBMCs. The CDR3 protein is CASSVVTGSHEQYF. The CDR3 nucleotides are TGTGCCAGCAGTGTAGTGACAGGGTCCCACGAGCAGTACTTC.